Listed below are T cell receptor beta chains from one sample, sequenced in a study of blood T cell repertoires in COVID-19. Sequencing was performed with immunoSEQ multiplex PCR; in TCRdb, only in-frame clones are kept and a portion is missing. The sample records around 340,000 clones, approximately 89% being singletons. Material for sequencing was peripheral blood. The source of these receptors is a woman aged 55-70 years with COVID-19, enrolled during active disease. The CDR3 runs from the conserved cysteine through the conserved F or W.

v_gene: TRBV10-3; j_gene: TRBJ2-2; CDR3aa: CAISESTGDTGELFF
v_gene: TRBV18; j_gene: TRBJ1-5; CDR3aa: CASSPPGARSNQPQHF
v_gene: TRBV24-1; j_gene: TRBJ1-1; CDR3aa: CATSDPGGTQAFF
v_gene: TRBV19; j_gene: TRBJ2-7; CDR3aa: CASSDPGQFTEQYF
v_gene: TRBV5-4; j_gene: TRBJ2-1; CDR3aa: CASSLVKPLNNEQFF
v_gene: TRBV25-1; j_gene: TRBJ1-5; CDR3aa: CASSPSGQKGNQPQHF
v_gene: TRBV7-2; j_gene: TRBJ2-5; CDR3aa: CASSSEGGRGLGETQYF
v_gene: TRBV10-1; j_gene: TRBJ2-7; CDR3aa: CASSDGTSKAEQYF
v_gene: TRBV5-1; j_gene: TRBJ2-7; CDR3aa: CARSFFGGGAFGEAPEQYF
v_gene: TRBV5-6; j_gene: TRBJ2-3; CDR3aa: CASSWGDTDTQYF
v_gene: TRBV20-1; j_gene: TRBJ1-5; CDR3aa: CSAAGGAQHF
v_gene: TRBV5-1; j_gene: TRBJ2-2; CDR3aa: CASSLVSGRNTGELFF
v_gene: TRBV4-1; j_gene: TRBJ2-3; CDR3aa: CASSQGQRGRTDTQYF
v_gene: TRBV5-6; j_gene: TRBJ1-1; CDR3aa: CASSWTGTGAEAFF
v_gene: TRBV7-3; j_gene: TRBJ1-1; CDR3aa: CASSLQGAPNTEAFF
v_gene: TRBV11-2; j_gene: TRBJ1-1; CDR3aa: CASSLGYSWAEAFF
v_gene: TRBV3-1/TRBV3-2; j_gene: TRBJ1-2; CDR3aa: CASSHMAVNYGYTF
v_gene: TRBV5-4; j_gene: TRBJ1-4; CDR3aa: CASSSKTTGTNEKLFF
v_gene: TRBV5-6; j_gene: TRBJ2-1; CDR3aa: CASSIAGVRDEQFF
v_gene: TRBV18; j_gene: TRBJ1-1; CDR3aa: CASSPPSGETEAFF
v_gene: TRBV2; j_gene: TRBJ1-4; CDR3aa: CASSEARTGNNEKLFF
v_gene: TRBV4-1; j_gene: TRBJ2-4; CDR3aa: CASSQAVGNRGTYIQYF
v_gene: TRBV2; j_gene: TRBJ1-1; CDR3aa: CASNVQLNTEAFF
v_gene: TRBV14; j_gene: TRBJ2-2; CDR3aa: CASSRQPNTGELFF
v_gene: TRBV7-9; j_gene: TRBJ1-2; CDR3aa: CASSFGQGVENGYTF
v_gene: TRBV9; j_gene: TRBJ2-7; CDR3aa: CASSVAEGALYEQYF
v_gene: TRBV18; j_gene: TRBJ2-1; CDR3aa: CASSPAAGGYNEQFF
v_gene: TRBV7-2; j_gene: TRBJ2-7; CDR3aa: CASSPLWHREQYF
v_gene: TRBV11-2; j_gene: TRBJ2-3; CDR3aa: CASSFRGPPDTQYF
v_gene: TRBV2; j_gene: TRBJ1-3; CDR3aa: CASSEAGQGSSGNTIYF
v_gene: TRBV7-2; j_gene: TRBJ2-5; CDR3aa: CASSYQREETQYF